One and the same sample provided the 8 T cell receptor beta chains below, sequenced in a study of blood T cell repertoires in COVID-19. Generated by immunoSEQ multiplex PCR, the TCRdb table keeps only in-frame clones and is missing some. The repertoire holds about 350,000 clones, 88% seen once, with about 7% in the top ten. The source material was peripheral blood. The receptors come from a woman aged 70-85 years with COVID-19, enrolled during active disease.

This clone was counted between two and nine times. The chain has TRBV19 and TRBJ1-2, with D possibly being TRBD1 (6 bases). The CDR3 totals 14 residues. Germline V CDR1 and CDR2: LNHDA, SQIVND (reference sequence). Trimming removed 4 bases at V and 7 bases at J, with 16 bases between. The CDR3 spells CASSTSTGSGGYTF. The CDR3 DNA reads as TGTGCCAGTAGTACCTCAACAGGGTCCGGTGGCTACACCTTC.

V gene TRBV6-6 combines with J gene TRBJ1-2; TRBD1 aligns across 8 bases. Germline V lookup: CDR1 MNHNY, CDR2 SVGAGI (reference sequence). The CDR3 totals 15 residues. The J segment lost 4 bases and the V segment lost 7 bases, leaving 11 bases of the junction unmatched. The DNA of the CDR3 is TGTGCCAGCACCTTCGGACAGGGAGCGCTCTATGGCTACACCTTC. Amino acids: CASTFGQGALYGYTF.

V is TRBV28 and J is TRBJ1-1, with TRBD1 as a possible D gene (5 bases). The CDR3 is 15 amino acids. Germline V gene sequence: CDR1 MDHEN, CDR2 SYDVKM. Between the trimmed V and J ends, which lost 5 bases and 5 bases, there was a span of 18 bases. Here the CDR3 DNA reads TGTGCCAGCAGTCCCCTTTTAGGAGGGGCGACTGAAGCTTTCTTT. Protein: CASSPLLGGATEAFF.

The V and J genes are TRBV30 and TRBJ2-3, with 11 bases lining up with TRBD2. J was trimmed by 4 bases and V by 2 bases; bases with no gene match: 2. This CDR3 is built from 14 residues. CDR1 is GTSNPN and CDR2 is SVGIG in the germline V gene (reference sequence). The CDR3 sequence: CAWSISGGADTQYF. The CDR3 nucleotides read TGTGCCTGGAGTATTAGCGGGGGGGCAGATACGCAGTATTTT.

The chain is built from TRBV20-1 and TRBJ1-1, with D perhaps TRBD1 (6 bases). This CDR3 has 11 amino acids. CDR1 is DFQATT, CDR2 SNEGSKA, per germline (reference sequence). V lost 4 bases and J lost 5, with 8 bases in between. The CDR3 sequence is CSATRGTEAFF. The CDR3 DNA reads as TGCAGTGCTACCAGGGGTACTGAAGCTTTCTTT.

The CDR3 loop is CASRDRLLAYGYTF. CDR3 nucleotides: TGTGCCAGCAGAGACAGGTTATTGGCCTATGGCTACACCTTC. The chain employs TRBV2 and TRBJ1-2, with D maybe TRBD1 (6 bases). This CDR3 has 14 residues. Per the germline V gene, CDR1 is SNHLY and CDR2 is FYNNEI. The V and J ends lost 6 bases and 4 bases respectively, with 15 bases between them.

The chain has TRBV21-1 and TRBJ1-4; the table's D call, TRBD1, was not checked against the DNA. TRBV21-1 constitutes a pseudogene. The CDR3 runs 15 residues. CDR3 amino acids: CASSGRQTLDEKLFF. The DNA of the CDR3 is TGTGCCAGCAGCGGTCGACAGACTTTAGATGAAAAACTGTTTTTT.

The chain combines TRBV24-1 with TRBJ1-2; 10 nucleotides agree with TRBD1. This CDR3 has 15 residues. With 8 bases clipped from V and 5 bases from J, the junction kept 10 bases outside the gene matches. Germline V gives CDR1 KGHDR, CDR2 SFDVKD. This chain's CDR3 is CATTDRGRISYGYTF. CDR3 bases: TGTGCCACCACTGACAGGGGGCGCATCAGTTATGGCTACACCTTC.